Each of the 25 T cell receptor beta chains below was sequenced from the same sample in a study of blood T cell repertoires in COVID-19 (dated by TCRdb to 2020 to 2022). The method was the immunoSEQ multiplex PCR assay. TCRdb carries this immuneACCESS record with in-frame sequences only. Its versions omit some clonotypes, under half of them owing to an unresolved V gene in the studies checked, with the rest unexplained. This sample is represented by some 250,000 clones; more than 70% of them were singletons. The top ten constitute just under 1% of the sample. Sequenced material: peripheral blood. These receptors came from a woman aged 40 to 50 who had recovered from COVID-19.

The chain uses TRBV5-6 and TRBJ2-1, with a weak D call TRBD2 (6 bases). V was trimmed by 2 bases and J by 10 bases, leaving 10 bases between them. The germline gives CDR1 SGHDT, CDR2 YYEEEE. The CDR3 length is 12 residues. The CDR3 nucleotides are TGTGCCAGCAGCTTCGGGGGTTGGGAGCAGTTCTTC. It yields the protein CASSFGGWEQFF. The whole variable domain, filled in from reference TRBV5-6 and TRBJ2-1, reads DAGVTQSPTHLIKTRGQQVTLRCSPKSGHDTVSWYQQALGQGPQFIFQYYEEEERQRGNFPDRFSGHQFPNYSSELNVNALLLGDSALYLCASSFGGWEQFFGPGTRLTVL.

A word on this clone: The junction differs from germline at one of its ends, possibly a read error. The chain has TRBV7-8 and TRBJ1-3; a possible D gene is TRBD1 (6 bases). The CDR3 spans 11 residues. The germline CDR1 and CDR2 sequences are SGHVS and FQNEAQ. CDR3 coding DNA: TGTGCCAGCAGCCCAGGGACAAAGCAAACGTTT. It encodes CASSPGTKQTF.

The chain carries TRBV28 and TRBJ1-4; TRBD1 agrees at 8 bases. Trimming took 3 bases from V and 7 from J; bases not matched to a gene: 4. Germline CDR1 is MDHEN and CDR2 is SYDVKM. The CDR3 covers 14 residues. The CDR3 DNA is TGTGCCAGCAGTTTGCCACAGGGGGGTGAAAAACTGTTTTTT. Its translation is CASSLPQGGEKLFF.

The sample holds one count of this clone. The chain couples TRBV20-1 to TRBJ2-7, with a tentative D call TRBD1 (5 bases). CDR3 length equals 13 residues. V lost 3 bases and J 2 bases, leaving 11 bases between the germline ends. The germline V gene encodes CDR1 DFQATT and CDR2 SNEGSKA (reference sequence). CDR3 in amino acids: CSASGPGPYEQYF. The CDR3 DNA reads TGCAGTGCTAGTGGGCCAGGGCCCTACGAGCAGTACTTC.

The genes are TRBV3-1 (or the pseudogene TRBV3-2) and TRBJ1-2, with no clear D. The germline CDR1 and CDR2 sequences are LGHDT and YNNKEL (reference sequence). The CDR3 totals 12 residues. V was clipped by 1 base and J by 7 bases, with 7 bases between them. The CDR3: CASSQGPLGYTF. Written as DNA, the CDR3 is TGTGCCAGCAGCCAAGGGCCCCTTGGCTACACCTTC.

The chain carries TRBV10-3 and TRBJ2-3, with 11 bases identical to TRBD2. CDR3 size: 19 residues. J gave up 0 bases and V 10 bases, and 18 bases lay outside the gene matches. CDR1 is ENHRY, CDR2 SYGVKD, per germline. CDR3 amino acids: CATHPGLAASGVSTDTQYF. Here the CDR3 DNA reads TGTGCCACCCATCCGGGACTAGCGGCTTCAGGGGTTAGCACAGATACGCAGTATTTT.

The chain combines TRBV6-2 or TRBV6-3 with TRBJ2-4; the match to TRBD2 covers 9 bases. The CDR3 is made up of 17 amino acids. Germline-derived CDR1 and CDR2 are MNHEY and SVGEGT. V was pared by 6 bases and J by 6 bases, with 15 bases of the junction left unmatched. The CDR3 DNA reads TGTGCCAGCAGCTCCGGGACTAGCCTCCTTTTGGGAAACATTCAGTACTTC. Translating gives CASSSGTSLLLGNIQYF.

The chain carries TRBV7-2 and TRBJ2-7; tentative D call: TRBD2 (7 bases). The CDR3 is 16 residues long. V was pared by 0 bases and J by 2 bases, with 14 bases between. Germline assignment: CDR1 SGHTA and CDR2 FQGNSA. The CDR3: CASSLAGGGSPYEQYF. The DNA of the CDR3 is TGTGCCAGCAGCTTAGCGGGGGGGGGCTCCCCCTACGAGCAGTACTTC.

J is TRBJ1-3 and V is TRBV6-5; D might be TRBD1 (6 bases). The V end lost 6 bases, the J end lost 0 bases, and 12 bases lay between the germline ends. The CDR3 covers 15 residues. Germline CDR1 MNHEY, CDR2 SVGAGI. The CDR3 region is CASRRTGTSGNTIYF. For the CDR3, the DNA is TGTGCCAGCAGACGCACAGGGACCTCTGGAAACACCATATATTTT.

V is TRBV7-8 and J is TRBJ1-4, with D hard to call. The germline V gene has CDR1 SGHVS and CDR2 FQNEAQ. Deletions cut 4 bases from V and 5 bases from J, with 8 bases between. The CDR3 is 13 residues long. Here the CDR3 reads CASSWQRNEKLFF. The CDR3 DNA reads TGTGCCAGCAGCTGGCAGCGAAATGAAAAACTGTTTTTT.

The chain carries TRBV7-2 and TRBJ1-6; D is uncertain. The CDR3 runs 13 residues. Trimming cost V 0 bases and J 8 bases, with 5 bases left between them. Germline CDR1 reads SGHTA; CDR2 reads FQGNSA. CDR3 sequence reads: CASSLARDSPLHF. CDR3 bases: TGTGCCAGCAGCTTAGCGAGGGATTCACCCCTCCACTTT.

This sequence joins TRBV11-2 and TRBJ2-6; TRBD2 agrees at 9 bases. The length of the CDR3 is 18 residues. V lost 3 bases, J lost 2 bases, and 8 bases stayed unmatched. Germline-derived CDR1 and CDR2 are SGHAT and FQNNGV. The DNA of the CDR3 is TGTGCCAGCAGCTTCGGAAGGGCGGGAGGGCCTGGGGCCAACGTCCTGACTTTC. It translates to CASSFGRAGGPGANVLTF.

This clone occurred once. The V and J genes are TRBV2 and TRBJ1-2; a weak D match, TRBD1 (6 bases). Trimming left V 4 bases short and J 7 bases short, with 13 bases between. The V gene's germline CDR1 is SNHLY and CDR2 FYNNEI. The CDR3 loop spans 13 amino acids. The CDR3 bases are TGTGCCAGCAGTGTTGGGACAACAAGTGGCTACACCTTC. It specifies CASSVGTTSGYTF.

This chain joins TRBV3-1 (or the pseudogene TRBV3-2) and TRBJ1-6; D possibly corresponds to TRBD1 (6 bases). Trimming removed 1 base at V and 13 bases at J, with 20 bases between. Germline CDR1 LGHDT, CDR2 YNNKEL (reference sequence). CDR3 length: 16 amino acids. Here the CDR3 reads CASSQGTGGSYRPLHF. The CDR3 nucleotides are TGTGCCAGCAGCCAAGGGACGGGGGGCTCCTATAGGCCCCTCCACTTT.

The CDR3 reads CASSESTGLYGYTF. CDR3 nucleotide sequence: TGCGCCAGCAGTGAGTCGACAGGTCTCTATGGCTACACCTTC. The chain links TRBV10-2 to TRBJ1-2; D possibly corresponds to TRBD1 (6 bases). V was shortened by 0 bases and J by 4 bases, with 9 bases between the two germline ends. Germline lookup yields CDR1 WSHSY and CDR2 SAAADI. This CDR3 has 14 residues.

The gene calls are TRBV7-2 and TRBJ2-1; a weak D match, TRBD2 (7 bases). This CDR3 spans 17 amino acids. Trimming took off 2 bases at V and 0 bases at J, with 14 bases between the two ends. The germline CDR1 and CDR2 sequences are SGHTA and FQGNSA. CDR3 region: CASSLRGAPSSYNEQFF. The CDR3, as DNA: TGTGCCAGCAGCTTACGGGGGGCACCCAGCTCCTACAATGAGCAGTTCTTC.

The chain combines TRBV6-4 with TRBJ2-1, with 9 bases fitting TRBD2. This CDR3 region has 15 residues. Per the germline V gene, CDR1 is MRHNA and CDR2 is SNTAGT. J was trimmed by 4 bases and V by 4 bases; bases with no gene match: 5. CDR3 loop: CASSGASGVYNEQFF. The CDR3 DNA sequence: TGTGCCAGCAGTGGAGCTAGCGGGGTATACAATGAGCAGTTCTTC.

The gene calls are TRBV29-1 and TRBJ2-5; TRBD1 might be the D (5 bases). CDR3 length: 19 amino acids. The V end was cut by 2 bases, the J end by 2 bases, with 27 bases between. Germline V gives CDR1 SQVTM, CDR2 ANQGSEA. The CDR3, as DNA: TGCAGCGTTGAACCCACCCGCGGACAATCCCCGAATATTCAAGAGACCCAGTACTTC. Its protein is CSVEPTRGQSPNIQETQYF.

This rearrangement joins TRBV18 to TRBJ2-1; tentatively, D is TRBD2 (6 bases). Germline assignment: CDR1 KGHSH and CDR2 LQKENI. The CDR3 extends over 13 amino acids. V was trimmed by 6 bases and J by 5 bases, leaving 11 bases between them. The CDR3 is CASSGTRHNEQFF. CDR3 in DNA: TGTGCCAGCTCGGGGACTCGACACAATGAGCAGTTCTTC.

This sequence joins TRBV19 and TRBJ2-1; D might be TRBD2 (7 bases). The length of the CDR3 is 18 residues. The germline CDR1 and CDR2 sequences are LNHDA and SQIVND (reference sequence). With 5 bases removed from V and 3 bases from J, the gap between germline ends came to 23 bases. CDR3 in amino acids: CASSGGRGRENYYNEQFF. CDR3 bases: TGTGCCAGTAGTGGGGGCCGCGGGAGAGAGAACTACTACAATGAGCAGTTCTTC. The full variable domain, completed using reference TRBV19 and TRBJ2-1, is DGGITQSPKYLFRKEGQNVTLSCEQNLNHDAMYWYRQDPGQGLRLIYYSQIVNDFQKGDIAEGYSVSREKKESFPLTVTSAQKNPTAFYLCASSGGRGRENYYNEQFFGPGTRLTVL.

This chain connects TRBV12-5 to TRBJ2-3; TRBD1 matches 10 bases. Per the germline V gene, CDR1 is LGHNT and CDR2 is FRNRAP. Trimming took 2 bases from V and 1 from J; bases not matched to a gene: 6. The CDR3 has 17 residues. For the CDR3, the DNA is TGTGCTAGTGGTTTGACGGGACAGGGGTTTGGCACAGATACGCAGTATTTT. Amino acid sequence: CASGLTGQGFGTDTQYF.

CDR3 bases: TGTGCCAGCAGTGGGCTAGCGGGCGTCGAGCAGTACTTC. This gives the protein CASSGLAGVEQYF. This chain joins TRBV2 and TRBJ2-7; 8 bases line up with TRBD2. With 4 bases clipped from V and 6 bases from J, the junction kept 5 bases outside the gene matches. The CDR3 consists of 13 residues. CDR1 and CDR2 (germline): SNHLY, FYNNEI.

This clone was detected once. The chain links TRBV7-9 to TRBJ2-2; D may be TRBD2 (5 bases). Trimming left V 5 bases short and J 6 bases short, with 10 bases between. The CDR3 runs 13 residues. CDR1 and CDR2 from the germline V gene are SEHNR and FQNEAQ (reference sequence). CDR3 coding DNA: TGTGCCAGCAGCGTTAGCGAGGCCGGGGAGCTGTTTTTT. Its translation is CASSVSEAGELFF.

This clone was seen once. The J gene is TRBJ2-2, the V gene TRBV27; TRBD2 might be the D (6 bases). CDR1 is MNHEY and CDR2 is SMNVEV in the germline V gene (reference sequence). The CDR3 length is 15 residues. V was pared by 5 bases and J by 7 bases, with 17 bases between. The CDR3, as DNA: TGTGCCAGCAGTCCCAGCGGAGGGTCGGGCGGGGAGCTGTTTTTT. Translation: CASSPSGGSGGELFF.

This clone was observed a few times. The V call is TRBV7-3, the J call TRBJ2-6, with D unclear. V was trimmed by 2 bases and J by 0 bases, leaving 8 bases between them. CDR1 is SGHTA and CDR2 is FQGTGA in the germline V gene. There are 16 residues in the CDR3. In DNA, the CDR3 is TGTGCCAGCAGCTTAGGGCCCCTCTCTGGGGCCAACGTCCTGACTTTC. Its protein product is CASSLGPLSGANVLTF.